The clone carrying this T cell receptor (beta chain) showed up just once. What it binds is unknown. Carrying unique molecular identifiers, the cDNA also gained a universal primer site through template switching. TCRdb fed the 5' RACE reads into MiXCR, producing one record per CDR3 protein. The profile covers approximately 1.8 million distinct CDR3 sequences, with about 32% appearing a single time and around 0.3% taken by the ten largest. The CDR3 is made up of 13 amino acids. With 3 bases clipped from V and 2 bases from J, the junction kept 2 bases outside the gene matches. The germline V gene encodes CDR1 SQVTM and CDR2 ANQGSEA. The data belong to a study of identical twins. Whole-study results and caveats: Twin-shared out-of-frame alpha sequences were enriched for low generation probability.

This receptor was identified in a newborn girl in good health. The sequenced sample was cord blood. The genes are TRBV29-1 and TRBJ1-1; TRBD1 aligns across 8 bases. This CDR3 reads CSVDRGPNTEAFF. Here the CDR3 DNA reads TGCAGCGTTGACAGGGGGCCTAACACTGAAGCTTTCTTT.